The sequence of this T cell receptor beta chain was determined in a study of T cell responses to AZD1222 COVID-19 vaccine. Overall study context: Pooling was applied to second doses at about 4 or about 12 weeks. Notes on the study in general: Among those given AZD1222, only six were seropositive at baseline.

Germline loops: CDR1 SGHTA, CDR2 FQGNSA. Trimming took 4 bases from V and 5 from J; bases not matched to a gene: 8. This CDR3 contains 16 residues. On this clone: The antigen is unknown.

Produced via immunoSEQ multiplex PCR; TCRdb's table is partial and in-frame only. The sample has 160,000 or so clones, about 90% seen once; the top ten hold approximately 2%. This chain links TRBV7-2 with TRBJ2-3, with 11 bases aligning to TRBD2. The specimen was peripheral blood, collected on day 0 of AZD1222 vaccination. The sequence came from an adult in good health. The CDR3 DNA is TGTGCCAGCAGCTCCTTAGCGGGGGGGCGGGGAGATACGCAGTATTTT. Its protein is CASSSLAGGRGDTQYF.